The next 28 T cell receptor beta chains were all read from a single sample in a study of identical twins. TCRdb independently ran MiXCR on the 5' RACE reads; one entry per CDR3 protein. The sample comprises about 530,000 distinct CDR3 sequences, around 24% of which are singletons, and 0.48% rests with the top ten. These data also featured in a second study, about yellow fever vaccine responses in identical twins.

Sequencing input: CD4+ T cells sorted from blood. Source of these receptors: a woman aged 18-29 years in good health.

This clonotype was recorded a few times. The genes are TRBV5-1 and TRBJ2-3; D is unclear. This CDR3 has 14 amino acids. The V gene lost 4 bases and the J gene lost 1 base, with 10 bases spanning the gap. From germline, CDR1 is SGHRS and CDR2 YFSETQ. The CDR3 region is CASSINWGTDTQYF. CDR3 nucleotide sequence: TGCGCCAGCAGCATTAATTGGGGCACAGATACGCAGTATTTT.

This rearrangement joins TRBV5-1 to TRBJ2-7, with D unresolved. This CDR3 has 12 amino acids. Trimming removed 0 bases from V and 6 bases from J, with 7 bases in between. CDR1 and CDR2 from the germline V gene are SGHRS and YFSETQ. DNA of the CDR3: TGCGCCAGCAGCTTGGATTCCCTCGAGCAGTACTTC. It specifies CASSLDSLEQYF.

The gene calls are TRBV20-1 and TRBJ2-3; tentatively, D is TRBD1 (6 bases). The germline CDR1 and CDR2 sequences are DFQATT and SNEGSKA (reference sequence). The CDR3 is made up of 16 amino acids. V was cut by 4 bases and J by 2 bases, with 19 bases left in between. CDR3 region: CSANRPTGSPTDTQYF. CDR3 nucleotide sequence: TGCAGTGCTAACCGCCCTACAGGGTCCCCCACAGATACGCAGTATTTT.

The rearrangement links TRBV20-1 to TRBJ2-5, with D perhaps TRBD2 (6 bases). The V end lost 5 bases, the J end lost 1 base, and 17 bases lay between the germline ends. In germline, CDR1 is DFQATT, CDR2 SNEGSKA (reference sequence). CDR3 length: 15 residues. This CDR3 is CSARVPGTSQETQYF. CDR3 DNA: TGCAGTGCTCGAGTACCCGGGACTTCCCAAGAGACCCAGTACTTC.

The chain is built from TRBV12-5 and TRBJ2-1, with 10 bases aligning to TRBD2. The germline V gene encodes CDR1 LGHNT and CDR2 FRNRAP. The CDR3 totals 17 residues. Trimming cost V 2 bases and J 4 bases; bases outside gene matches: 8. The chain's CDR3 is CASGLYEGLAHYNEQFF. The CDR3 DNA reads TGTGCTAGTGGTTTGTATGAGGGACTAGCGCATTACAATGAGCAGTTCTTC.

This clonotype occurred a few times. The chain combines TRBV25-1 with TRBJ2-1; 7 bases are a match to TRBD2. The CDR3 contains 14 residues. Germline-derived CDR1 and CDR2 are MGHDK and SYGVNS. Trimming took 5 bases from V and 7 from J; bases not matched to a gene: 8. The CDR3 region is CASSQRDYRNEQFF. The CDR3 DNA reads TGTGCCAGCAGTCAAAGGGACTACCGAAATGAGCAGTTCTTC.

The genes are TRBV3-1 and TRBJ2-2, with no clear D. Germline CDR1 is LGHDT and CDR2 is YNNKEL (reference sequence). V was clipped by 3 bases and J by 1 base, with 6 bases between them. CDR3 length: 14 residues. Written as DNA, the CDR3 is TGTGCCAGCAGCCATGTGGGGAACACCGGGGAGCTGTTTTTT. Protein: CASSHVGNTGELFF.

The chain uses TRBV2 and TRBJ2-3; tentative D call: TRBD2 (6 bases). V lost 5 bases and J lost 8, with 14 bases in between. Germline V gene lookup returns CDR1 SNHLY and CDR2 FYNNEI. The CDR3 is 13 residues long. CDR3 residues: CASSSQLASTQYF. The CDR3 region has the DNA TGTGCCAGCAGTTCCCAACTAGCCAGTACGCAGTATTTT.

The sample holds a few counts of this clonotype. The V and J genes are TRBV7-9 and TRBJ1-5; D might be TRBD1 (6 bases). From germline, CDR1 is SEHNR and CDR2 FQNEAQ (reference sequence). Trimming left V 5 bases short and J 1 base short, with 6 bases between. CDR3 length: 13 residues. CDR3: CASSDRSNQPQHF. CDR3 bases: TGTGCCAGCAGCGACAGGAGCAATCAGCCCCAGCATTTT.

The sample holds a few counts of this clonotype. V is TRBV11-2 and J is TRBJ2-3; no clear D. Between the trimmed V and J ends, which lost 5 bases and 4 bases, there was a span of 10 bases. Germline values: CDR1 SGHAT, CDR2 FQNNGV. The CDR3 contains 13 residues. Written as DNA, the CDR3 is TGTGCCAGCAGCGCTGGGTTAGCAGATACGCAGTATTTT. Amino acid sequence: CASSAGLADTQYF.

The gene calls are TRBV6-2 or TRBV6-3 and TRBJ2-5; TRBD2 is a possible D gene (6 bases). In germline, CDR1 is MNHEY, CDR2 SVGEGT. The CDR3 spans 17 residues. Between the trimmed V and J ends, which lost 0 bases and 10 bases, there was a span of 24 bases. The CDR3 loop is CASSYSVGKLAPYDQYF. CDR3 DNA: TGTGCCAGCAGTTACTCGGTCGGTAAACTAGCCCCGTACGACCAGTACTTC.

The rearrangement links TRBV20-1 to TRBJ2-7; the D is unclear. Germline CDR1 reads DFQATT; CDR2 reads SNEGSKA (reference sequence). This CDR3 comprises 12 residues. V was pared by 6 bases and J by 1 base, with 10 bases between. CDR3 coding DNA: TGCAGTGCGAAGCGTTCGTCCTACGAGCAGTACTTC. Encoded protein: CSAKRSSYEQYF.

The chain couples TRBV29-1 to TRBJ1-2, with D possibly TRBD1 on 5 matching bases. The CDR3 totals 12 residues. Trimming stripped 6 bases from V and 6 bases from J, with 14 bases between. Germline V gene sequence: CDR1 SQVTM, CDR2 ANQGSEA. CDR3 in DNA: TGCAGCGTCGCTGACCGAGGGGATGGCTACACCTTC. This gives the protein CSVADRGDGYTF.

This rearrangement joins TRBV7-9 to TRBJ1-5, with D possibly TRBD1 on 5 matching bases. The CDR3 runs to 14 residues. The germline V gene encodes CDR1 SEHNR and CDR2 FQNEAQ (reference sequence). With 5 bases removed from V and 6 bases from J, the gap between germline ends came to 14 bases. CDR3: CASSPPGGGQPQHF. CDR3 coding DNA: TGTGCCAGCAGCCCCCCCGGGGGAGGTCAGCCCCAGCATTTT.

The chain couples TRBV29-1 to TRBJ2-7, with a possible D match to TRBD1 (5 bases). Looked up from germline, CDR1 is SQVTM and CDR2 is ANQGSEA. CDR3 length: 12 residues. Deletions cut 6 bases from V and 2 bases from J, with 11 bases between. This CDR3 reads CSVQGFTYEQYV. The CDR3 coding sequence is TGCAGCGTGCAGGGATTTACCTACGAGCAGTACGTC.

This clonotype was observed a few times. V gene TRBV27 combines with J gene TRBJ2-2; unclear D gene. In germline, CDR1 is MNHEY, CDR2 SMNVEV (reference sequence). The CDR3 length is 14 residues. V was shortened by 4 bases and J by 5 bases, with 11 bases between the two germline ends. The CDR3 region is CASSSTRETGELFF. CDR3 DNA: TGTGCCAGCAGTTCTACACGAGAAACCGGGGAGCTGTTTTTT.

CDR3 region: CASSPAGPQETQYF. The CDR3 DNA is TGTGCCAGCTCACCAGCGGGTCCCCAAGAGACCCAGTACTTC. The V call is TRBV18, the J call TRBJ2-5; weak D call: TRBD2 (5 bases). Trimming took 2 bases from V and 1 from J, leaving 8 bases between them. Germline V CDR1 and CDR2: KGHSH, LQKENI. The CDR3 totals 14 residues.

The chain links TRBV9 to TRBJ2-5, with D perhaps being TRBD1 or TRBD2 (7 bases each). The CDR3 covers 15 residues. From germline, CDR1 is SGDLS and CDR2 YYNGEE. Trimming cost V 0 bases and J 4 bases, with 13 bases left between them. CDR3 coding DNA: TGTGCCAGCAGCGTAGCAGGGGGGGTATCAGAGACCCAGTACTTC. As protein: CASSVAGGVSETQYF. Full variable domain (rest looked up from reference TRBV9 and TRBJ2-5): DSGVTQTPKHLITATGQRVTLRCSPRSGDLSVYWYQQSLDQGLQFLIQYYNGEERAKGNILERFSAQQFPDLHSELNLSSLELGDSALYFCASSVAGGVSETQYFGPGTRLLVL.

V and J are TRBV12-3 or TRBV12-4 and TRBJ1-5; D possibly corresponds to TRBD1 (6 bases). V lost 6 bases and J lost 4, with 16 bases in between. The CDR3 spans 15 residues. The CDR3 region is CASSQQGGWNQPQHF. DNA of the CDR3: TGTGCCAGCAGCCAACAGGGAGGGTGGAATCAGCCCCAGCATTTT.

This rearrangement joins TRBV7-9 to TRBJ1-1; D is unclear. The length of the CDR3 is 14 residues. The germline V gene has CDR1 SEHNR and CDR2 FQNEAQ (reference sequence). V lost 5 bases and J lost 1, with 11 bases in between. The DNA of the CDR3 is TGTGCCAGCAGCCTAGGGTCACCGAACACTGAAGCTTTCTTT. Encoded protein: CASSLGSPNTEAFF.

This chain connects TRBV12-3 or TRBV12-4 to TRBJ2-4; 8 nucleotides match TRBD1. V shed 6 bases, J shed 1 base, and the junction held 8 bases outside the gene matches. The CDR3 is 16 residues long. Here the CDR3 DNA reads TGTGCCAGCAGCCCAACAGGGGGGAGGGCCAAAAACATTCAGTACTTC. Translating it yields CASSPTGGRAKNIQYF.

As DNA, the CDR3 is TGTGCCAGCAGTGAAGCGGGGCCGGGGTTCACAGATACGCAGTATTTT. Its protein product is CASSEAGPGFTDTQYF. The chain uses TRBV2 and TRBJ2-3; the D call may be TRBD1 or TRBD2 (5 bases each). V dropped 0 bases and J dropped 2 bases, with 12 bases sitting between them. Germline CDR1 and CDR2: SNHLY and FYNNEI. This CDR3 comprises 16 residues.

V is TRBV5-1 and J is TRBJ1-4; 7 bases align to TRBD1. Germline CDR1 and CDR2: SGHRS and YFSETQ. With 0 bases clipped from V and 6 bases from J, the junction kept 5 bases outside the gene matches. CDR3 length: 15 residues. Here the CDR3 reads CASSLEPGTDEKLFF. The DNA for the CDR3 is TGCGCCAGCAGCTTGGAACCCGGGACAGATGAAAAACTGTTTTTT.

The chain has TRBV5-4 and TRBJ1-1, with a weak D call TRBD1 (5 bases). The CDR3 is 13 residues long. CDR1 SGHNT and CDR2 YYREEE come from the germline V gene (reference sequence). Trimming stripped 4 bases from V and 4 bases from J, with 11 bases between. The chain's CDR3 is CASSPTGVTEAFF. The CDR3 nucleotides read TGTGCCAGCAGCCCAACAGGAGTCACTGAAGCTTTCTTT.

This clonotype was picked up a small number of times. The gene calls are TRBV20-1 and TRBJ2-3, with 7 bases fitting TRBD2. Germline CDR1 is DFQATT and CDR2 is SNEGSKA (reference sequence). Trimming cost V 3 bases and J 5 bases; bases outside gene matches: 8. CDR3 size: 14 residues. CDR3 protein: CSASTRGEKDTQYF. The DNA of the CDR3 is TGCAGTGCTAGCACCCGGGGGGAAAAAGATACGCAGTATTTT.

The chain recombines TRBV7-9 with TRBJ2-1; D might be TRBD2 (5 bases). Germline values: CDR1 SEHNR, CDR2 FQNEAQ (reference sequence). Trimming left V 7 bases short and J 9 bases short, with 19 bases between. This CDR3 is built from 14 residues. The DNA of the CDR3 is TGTGCCAGCACCCCCCGGGGTGGGAAGAGTGAGCAGTTCTTC. Translation gives CASTPRGGKSEQFF.

The gene calls are TRBV24-1 and TRBJ2-1; the match to TRBD1 covers 9 bases. The CDR3 loop spans 14 amino acids. CDR1 and CDR2 from the germline V gene are KGHDR and SFDVKD. With V trimmed by 3 bases and J by 7 bases, 3 bases remained unmatched. The CDR3 sequence is CATSDPGQGNEQFF. CDR3 in DNA: TGTGCCACCAGTGATCCGGGACAGGGAAATGAGCAGTTCTTC.

This chain links TRBV20-1 with TRBJ2-3; 8 nucleotides align to TRBD2. The junction had 6 bases not matched to a gene; V was cut back by 2 bases and J by 2 bases. Germline lookup yields CDR1 DFQATT and CDR2 SNEGSKA (reference sequence). CDR3 length equals 15 residues. The CDR3 bases are TGCAGTGCTAGATTCGGGGGGGCCATCACAGATACGCAGTATTTT. It is translated as CSARFGGAITDTQYF.